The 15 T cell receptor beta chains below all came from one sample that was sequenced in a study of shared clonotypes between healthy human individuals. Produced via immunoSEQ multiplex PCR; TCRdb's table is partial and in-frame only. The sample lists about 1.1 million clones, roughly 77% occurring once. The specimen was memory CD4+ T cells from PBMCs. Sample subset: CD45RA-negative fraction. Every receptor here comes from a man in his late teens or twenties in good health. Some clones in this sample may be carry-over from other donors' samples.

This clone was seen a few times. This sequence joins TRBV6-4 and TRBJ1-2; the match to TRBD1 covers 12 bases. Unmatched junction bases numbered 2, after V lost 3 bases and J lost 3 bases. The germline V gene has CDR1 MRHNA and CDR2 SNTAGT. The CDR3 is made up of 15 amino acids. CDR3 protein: CASSEGTGGYYGYTF. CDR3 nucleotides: TGTGCCAGCAGTGAAGGGACAGGGGGCTACTATGGCTACACCTTC.

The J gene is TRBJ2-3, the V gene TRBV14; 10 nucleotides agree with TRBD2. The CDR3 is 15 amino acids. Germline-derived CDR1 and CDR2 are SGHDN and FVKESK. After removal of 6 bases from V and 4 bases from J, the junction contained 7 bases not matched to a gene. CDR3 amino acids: CASRPSGSNADTQYF. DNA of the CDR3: TGTGCCAGCAGACCTAGCGGGAGTAACGCAGATACGCAGTATTTT.

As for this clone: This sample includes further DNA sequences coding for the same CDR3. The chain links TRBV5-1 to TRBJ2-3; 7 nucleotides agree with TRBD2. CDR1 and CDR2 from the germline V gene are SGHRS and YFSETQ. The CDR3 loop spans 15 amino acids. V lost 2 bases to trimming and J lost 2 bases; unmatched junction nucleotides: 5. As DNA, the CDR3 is TGCGCCAGCAGCTTAGCTAGCGGAATCACAGATACGCAGTATTTT. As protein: CASSLASGITDTQYF.

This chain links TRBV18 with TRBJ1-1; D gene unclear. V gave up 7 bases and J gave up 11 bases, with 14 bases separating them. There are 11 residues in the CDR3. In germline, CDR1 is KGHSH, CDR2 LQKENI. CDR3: CASLTDGTAFF. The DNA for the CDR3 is TGTGCCAGCTTGACGGACGGTACGGCTTTCTTT.

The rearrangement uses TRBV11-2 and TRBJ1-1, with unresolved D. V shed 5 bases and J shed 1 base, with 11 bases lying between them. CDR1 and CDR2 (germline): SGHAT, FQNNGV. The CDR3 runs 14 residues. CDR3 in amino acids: CASSPSRANTEAFF. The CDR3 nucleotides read TGTGCCAGCAGCCCTAGCCGGGCGAACACTGAAGCTTTCTTT.

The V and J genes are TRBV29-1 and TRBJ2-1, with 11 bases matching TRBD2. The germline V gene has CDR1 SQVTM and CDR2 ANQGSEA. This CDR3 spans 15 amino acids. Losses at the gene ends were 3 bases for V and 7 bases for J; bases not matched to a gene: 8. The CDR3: CSVDALAGGGNEQFF. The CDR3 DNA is TGCAGCGTTGATGCGTTAGCGGGAGGGGGGAATGAGCAGTTCTTC.

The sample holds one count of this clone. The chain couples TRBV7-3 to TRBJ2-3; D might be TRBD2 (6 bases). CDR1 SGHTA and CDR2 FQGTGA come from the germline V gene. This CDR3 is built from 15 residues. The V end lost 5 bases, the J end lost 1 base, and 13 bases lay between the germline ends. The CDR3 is CASSQLGGRTDTQYF. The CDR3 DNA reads TGTGCCAGCAGCCAATTGGGGGGTCGCACAGATACGCAGTATTTT.

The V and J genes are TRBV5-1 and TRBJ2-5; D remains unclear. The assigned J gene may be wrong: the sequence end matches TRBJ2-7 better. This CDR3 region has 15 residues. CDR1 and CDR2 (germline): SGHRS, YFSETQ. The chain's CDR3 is CASSLALQQPYEQYF. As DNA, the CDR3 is TGCGCCAGCAGCTTGGCCCTACAGCAGCCCTACGAGCAGTACTTC.

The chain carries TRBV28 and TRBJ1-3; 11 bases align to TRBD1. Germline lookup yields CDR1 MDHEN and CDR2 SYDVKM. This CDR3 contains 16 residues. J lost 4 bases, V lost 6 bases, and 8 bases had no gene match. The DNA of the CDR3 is TGTGCCAGCAGCTCCCTGGACAGGGGGCAAGGAAACACCATATATTTT. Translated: CASSSLDRGQGNTIYF. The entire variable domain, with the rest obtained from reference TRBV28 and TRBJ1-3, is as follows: DVKVTQSSRYLVKRTGEKVFLECVQDMDHENMFWYRQDPGLGLRLIYFSYDVKMKEKGDIPEGYSVSREKKERFSLILESASTNQTSMYLCASSSLDRGQGNTIYFGEGSWLTVV.

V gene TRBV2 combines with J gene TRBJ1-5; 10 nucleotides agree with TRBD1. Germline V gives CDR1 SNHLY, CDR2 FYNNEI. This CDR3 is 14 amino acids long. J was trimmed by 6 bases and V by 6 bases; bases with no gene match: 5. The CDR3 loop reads CASSGQGVVQPQHF. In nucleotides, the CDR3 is TGTGCCAGCAGCGGACAGGGGGTGGTTCAGCCCCAGCATTTT. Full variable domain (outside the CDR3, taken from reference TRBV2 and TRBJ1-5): EPEVTQTPSHQVTQMGQEVILRCVPISNHLYFYWYRQILGQKVEFLVSFYNNEISEKSEIFDDQFSVERPDGSNFTLKIRSTKLEDSAMYFCASSGQGVVQPQHFGDGTRLSIL.

The CDR3 is CASSPGTGYMNTEAFF. CDR3 sequence (DNA): TGTGCCAGCAGTCCGGGGACAGGATACATGAACACTGAAGCTTTCTTT. The chain couples TRBV27 to TRBJ1-1, with 8 bases aligning to TRBD1. This CDR3 region has 16 residues. Trimming removed 5 bases from V and 0 bases from J; junction bases left unmatched: 8. Germline V gene lookup returns CDR1 MNHEY and CDR2 SMNVEV (reference sequence).

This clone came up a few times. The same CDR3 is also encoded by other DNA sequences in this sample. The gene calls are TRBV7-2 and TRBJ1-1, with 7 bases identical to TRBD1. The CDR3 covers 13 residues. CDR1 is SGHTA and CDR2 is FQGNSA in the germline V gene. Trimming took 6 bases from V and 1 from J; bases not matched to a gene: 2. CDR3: CASRQGKNTEAFF. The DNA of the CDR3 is TGTGCCAGCAGACAGGGGAAGAACACTGAAGCTTTCTTT.

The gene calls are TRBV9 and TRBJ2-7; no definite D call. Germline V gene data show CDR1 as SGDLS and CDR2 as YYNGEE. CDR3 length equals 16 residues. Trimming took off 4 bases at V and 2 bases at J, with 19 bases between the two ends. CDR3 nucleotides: TGTGCCAGCAGCCCCCAAGCCGCAGGTTTACCCTACGAGCAGTACTTC. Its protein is CASSPQAAGLPYEQYF.

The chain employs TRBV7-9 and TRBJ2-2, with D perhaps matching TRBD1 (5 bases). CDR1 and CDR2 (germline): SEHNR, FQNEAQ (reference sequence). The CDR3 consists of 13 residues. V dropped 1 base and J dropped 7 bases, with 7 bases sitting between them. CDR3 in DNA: TGTGCCAGCAGCTTAGAGGGGTTCGGGGAGCTGTTTTTT. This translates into CASSLEGFGELFF. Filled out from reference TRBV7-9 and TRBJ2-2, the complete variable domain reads DTGVSQNPRHKITKRGQNVTFRCDPISEHNRLYWYRQTLGQGPEFLTYFQNEAQLEKSRLLSDRFSAERPKGSFSTLEIQRTEQGDSAMYLCASSLEGFGELFFGEGSRLTVL.

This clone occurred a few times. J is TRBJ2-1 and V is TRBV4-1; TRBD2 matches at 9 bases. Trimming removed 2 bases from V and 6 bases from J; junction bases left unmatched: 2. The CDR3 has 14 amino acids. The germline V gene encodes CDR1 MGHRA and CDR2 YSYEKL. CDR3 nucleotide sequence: TGCGCCAGCAGCCAACCGGGACTAGCCAATGAGCAGTTCTTC. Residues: CASSQPGLANEQFF.